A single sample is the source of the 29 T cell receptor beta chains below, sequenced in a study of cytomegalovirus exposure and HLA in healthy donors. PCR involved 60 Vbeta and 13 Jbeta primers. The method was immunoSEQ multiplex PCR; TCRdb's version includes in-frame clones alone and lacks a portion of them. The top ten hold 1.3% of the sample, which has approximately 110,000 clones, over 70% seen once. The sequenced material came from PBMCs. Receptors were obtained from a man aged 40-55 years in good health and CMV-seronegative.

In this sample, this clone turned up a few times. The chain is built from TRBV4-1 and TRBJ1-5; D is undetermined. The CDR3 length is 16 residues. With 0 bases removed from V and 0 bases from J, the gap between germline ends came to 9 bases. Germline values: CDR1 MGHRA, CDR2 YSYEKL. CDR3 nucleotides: TGCGCCAGCAGCCAAGATTCAGGCTATAGCAATCAGCCCCAGCATTTT. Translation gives CASSQDSGYSNQPQHF.

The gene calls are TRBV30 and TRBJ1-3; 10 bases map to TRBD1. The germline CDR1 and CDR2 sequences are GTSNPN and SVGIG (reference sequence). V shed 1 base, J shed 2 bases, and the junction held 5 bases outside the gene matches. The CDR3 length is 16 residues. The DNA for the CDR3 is TGTGCCTGGAGTGCTGACAGGGGGCCCCCTGGAAACACCATATATTTT. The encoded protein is CAWSADRGPPGNTIYF. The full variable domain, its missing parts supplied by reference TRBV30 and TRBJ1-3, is SQTIHQWPATLVQPVGSPLSLECTVEGTSNPNLYWYRQAAGRGLQLLFYSVGIGQISSEVPQNLSASRPQDRQFILSSKKLLLSDSGFYLCAWSADRGPPGNTIYFGEGSWLTVV.

The CDR3 sequence is CASSLRGKDTEAFF. The CDR3 DNA is TGTGCCAGCAGCTTAAGGGGCAAGGACACTGAAGCTTTCTTT. V usage is TRBV13 and J usage is TRBJ1-1; D possibly corresponds to TRBD1 (5 bases). This CDR3 spans 14 amino acids. V lost 2 bases and J 3 bases, leaving 10 bases between the germline ends. CDR1 and CDR2 (germline): PRHDT, FYEKMQ (reference sequence).

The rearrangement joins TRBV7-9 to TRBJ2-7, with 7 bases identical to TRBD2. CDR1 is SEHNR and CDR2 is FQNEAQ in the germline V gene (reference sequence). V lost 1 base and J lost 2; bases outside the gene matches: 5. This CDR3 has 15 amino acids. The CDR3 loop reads CASSLVQRGTYEQYF. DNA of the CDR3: TGTGCCAGCAGCTTAGTCCAGCGGGGAACCTACGAGCAGTACTTC.

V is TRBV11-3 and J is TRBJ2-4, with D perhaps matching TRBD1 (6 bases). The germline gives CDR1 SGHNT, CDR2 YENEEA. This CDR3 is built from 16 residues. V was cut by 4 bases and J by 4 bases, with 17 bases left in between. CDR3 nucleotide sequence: TGTGCCAGCAGCTCGGGACATGTTCTAACAAAAAACATTCAGTACTTC. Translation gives CASSSGHVLTKNIQYF.

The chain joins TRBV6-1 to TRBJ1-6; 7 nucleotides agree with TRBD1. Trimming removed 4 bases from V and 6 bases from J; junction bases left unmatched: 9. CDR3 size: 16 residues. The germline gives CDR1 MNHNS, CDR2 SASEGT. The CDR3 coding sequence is TGTGCCAGCAGTGGGGGTACGGGACAGATTAATTCACCCCTCCACTTT. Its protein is CASSGGTGQINSPLHF.

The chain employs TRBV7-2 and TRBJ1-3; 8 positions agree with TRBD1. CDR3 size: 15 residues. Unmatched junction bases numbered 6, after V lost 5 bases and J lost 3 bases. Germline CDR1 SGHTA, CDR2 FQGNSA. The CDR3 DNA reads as TGTGCCAGCAGCGGACAGGGCCTCATTGGAAACACCATATATTTT. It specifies CASSGQGLIGNTIYF. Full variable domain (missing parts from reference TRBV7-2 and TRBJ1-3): GAGVSQSPSNKVTEKGKDVELRCDPISGHTALYWYRQSLGQGLEFLIYFQGNSAPDKSGLPSDRFSAERTGGSVSTLTIQRTQQEDSAVYLCASSGQGLIGNTIYFGEGSWLTVV.

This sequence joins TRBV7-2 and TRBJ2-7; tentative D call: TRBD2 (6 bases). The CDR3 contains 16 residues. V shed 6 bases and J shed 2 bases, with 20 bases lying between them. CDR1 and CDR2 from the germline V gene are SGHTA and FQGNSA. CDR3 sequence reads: CASSLTITSLTYEQYF. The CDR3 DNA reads TGTGCCAGCAGTCTCACCATTACTAGCCTTACCTACGAGCAGTACTTC.

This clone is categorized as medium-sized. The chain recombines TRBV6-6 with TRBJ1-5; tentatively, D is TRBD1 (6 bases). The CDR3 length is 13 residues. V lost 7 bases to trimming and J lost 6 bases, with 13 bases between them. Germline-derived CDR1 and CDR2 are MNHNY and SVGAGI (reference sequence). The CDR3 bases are TGTGCCAGCAACTGGGGGCAAGGTCAGCCCCAGCATTTT. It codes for CASNWGQGQPQHF.

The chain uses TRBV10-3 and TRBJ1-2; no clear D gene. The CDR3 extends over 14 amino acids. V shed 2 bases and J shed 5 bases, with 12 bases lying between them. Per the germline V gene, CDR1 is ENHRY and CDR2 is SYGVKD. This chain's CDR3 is CAISETETQYGYTF. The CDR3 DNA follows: TGTGCCATCAGTGAGACAGAGACACAATATGGCTACACCTTC.

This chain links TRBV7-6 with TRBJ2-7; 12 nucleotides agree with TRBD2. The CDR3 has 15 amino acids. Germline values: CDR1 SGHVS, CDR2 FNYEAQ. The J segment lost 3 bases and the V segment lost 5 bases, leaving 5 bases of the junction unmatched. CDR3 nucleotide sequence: TGTGCCAGCAGCGCCGGACTAGCGGGAAACTACGAGCAGTACTTC. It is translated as CASSAGLAGNYEQYF.

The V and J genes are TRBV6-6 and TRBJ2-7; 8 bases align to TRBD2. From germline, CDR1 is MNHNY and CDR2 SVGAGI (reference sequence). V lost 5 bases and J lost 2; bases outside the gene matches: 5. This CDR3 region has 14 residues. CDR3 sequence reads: CASSTGTSAYEQYF. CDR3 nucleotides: TGTGCCAGCAGTACAGGGACTAGTGCCTACGAGCAGTACTTC.

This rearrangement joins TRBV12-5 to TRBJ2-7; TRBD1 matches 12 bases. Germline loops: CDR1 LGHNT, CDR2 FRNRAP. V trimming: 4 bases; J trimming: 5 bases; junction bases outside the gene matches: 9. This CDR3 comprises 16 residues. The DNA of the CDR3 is TGTGCTAGTGGTTCTAGCACGGGACAGGGGGCCAACGAGCAGTACTTC. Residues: CASGSSTGQGANEQYF.

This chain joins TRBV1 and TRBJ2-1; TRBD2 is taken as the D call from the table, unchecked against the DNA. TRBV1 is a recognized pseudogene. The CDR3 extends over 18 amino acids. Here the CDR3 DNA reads TGCACCAGCAGCCAAGCAACCCGCGGGAGGGGTATATACAATGAGCAGTTCTTC. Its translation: CTSSQATRGRGIYNEQFF.

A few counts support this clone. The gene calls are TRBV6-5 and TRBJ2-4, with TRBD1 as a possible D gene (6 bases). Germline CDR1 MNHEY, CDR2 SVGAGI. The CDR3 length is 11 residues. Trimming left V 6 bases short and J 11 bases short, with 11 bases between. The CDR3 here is CASSSRTVQYF. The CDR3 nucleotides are TGTGCCAGCAGCTCTAGGACAGTTCAGTACTTC.

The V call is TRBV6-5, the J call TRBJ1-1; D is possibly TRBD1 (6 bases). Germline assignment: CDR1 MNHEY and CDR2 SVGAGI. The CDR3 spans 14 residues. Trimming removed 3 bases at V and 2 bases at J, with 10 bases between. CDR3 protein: CASSYRGLNTEAFF. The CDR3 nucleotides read TGTGCCAGCAGTTATAGGGGGTTAAACACTGAAGCTTTCTTT.

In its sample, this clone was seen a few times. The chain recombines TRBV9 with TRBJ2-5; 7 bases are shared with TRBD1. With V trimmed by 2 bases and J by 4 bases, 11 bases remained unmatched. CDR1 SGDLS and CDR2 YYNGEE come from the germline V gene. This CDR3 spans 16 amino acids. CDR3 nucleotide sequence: TGTGCCAGCAGCGTCAAACTAGGGGGCACGGGAGAGACCCAGTACTTC. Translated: CASSVKLGGTGETQYF.

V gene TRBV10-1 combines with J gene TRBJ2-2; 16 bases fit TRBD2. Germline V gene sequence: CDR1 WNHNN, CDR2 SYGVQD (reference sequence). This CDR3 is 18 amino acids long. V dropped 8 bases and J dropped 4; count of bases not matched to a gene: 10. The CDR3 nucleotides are TGCGCCAGCGGACAGGGACTAGCGGGGGGGTGGGCCACCGGGGAGCTGTTTTTT. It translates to CASGQGLAGGWATGELFF.

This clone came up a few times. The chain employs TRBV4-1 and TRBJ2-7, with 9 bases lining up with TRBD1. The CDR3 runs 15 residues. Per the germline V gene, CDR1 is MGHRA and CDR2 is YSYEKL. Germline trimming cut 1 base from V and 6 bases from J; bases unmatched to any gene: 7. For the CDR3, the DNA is TGCGCCAGCAGCCAAGGGGGACAGGGAGGGAGCGAGCAGTACTTC. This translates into CASSQGGQGGSEQYF.

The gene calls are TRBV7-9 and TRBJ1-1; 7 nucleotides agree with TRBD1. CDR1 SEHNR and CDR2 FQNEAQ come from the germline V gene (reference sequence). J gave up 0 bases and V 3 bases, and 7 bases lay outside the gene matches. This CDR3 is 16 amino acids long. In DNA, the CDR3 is TGTGCCAGCAGCTTTCCCACGGACAGGATGAACACTGAAGCTTTCTTT. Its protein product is CASSFPTDRMNTEAFF.

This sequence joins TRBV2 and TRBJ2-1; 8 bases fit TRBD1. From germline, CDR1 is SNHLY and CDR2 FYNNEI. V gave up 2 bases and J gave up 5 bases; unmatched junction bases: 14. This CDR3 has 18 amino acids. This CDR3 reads CASSEPVRQGRRHNEQFF. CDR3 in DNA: TGTGCCAGCAGTGAACCGGTAAGACAGGGGAGGAGACACAATGAGCAGTTCTTC.

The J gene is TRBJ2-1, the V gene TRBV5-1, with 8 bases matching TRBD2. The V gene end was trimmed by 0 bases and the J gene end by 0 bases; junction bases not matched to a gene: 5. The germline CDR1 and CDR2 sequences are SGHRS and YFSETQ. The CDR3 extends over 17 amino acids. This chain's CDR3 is CASSLAGGGSSYNEQFF. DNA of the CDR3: TGCGCCAGCAGCTTGGCGGGCGGGGGGAGCTCCTACAATGAGCAGTTCTTC.

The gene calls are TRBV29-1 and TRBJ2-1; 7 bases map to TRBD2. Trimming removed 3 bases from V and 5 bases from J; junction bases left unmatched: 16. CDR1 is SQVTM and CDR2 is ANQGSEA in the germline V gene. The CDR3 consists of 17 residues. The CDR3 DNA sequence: TGCAGCGTTGAGTTCGGACTAGGACTTTCTTACCACAATGAGCAGTTCTTC. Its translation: CSVEFGLGLSYHNEQFF.

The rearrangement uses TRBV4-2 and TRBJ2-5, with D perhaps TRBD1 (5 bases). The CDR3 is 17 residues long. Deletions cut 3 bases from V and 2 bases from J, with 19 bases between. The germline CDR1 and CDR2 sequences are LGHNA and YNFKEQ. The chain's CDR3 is CASSQTLGEGRQETQYF. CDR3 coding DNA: TGTGCCAGCAGCCAGACGTTAGGGGAAGGAAGGCAAGAGACCCAGTACTTC.

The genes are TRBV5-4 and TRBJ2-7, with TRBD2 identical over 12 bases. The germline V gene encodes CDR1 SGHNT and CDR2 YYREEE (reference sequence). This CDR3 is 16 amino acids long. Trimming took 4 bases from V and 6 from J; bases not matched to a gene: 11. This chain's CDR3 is CASSVGLAGSPSEQYF. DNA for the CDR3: TGTGCCAGCAGCGTAGGACTAGCGGGATCACCTAGCGAGCAGTACTTC.

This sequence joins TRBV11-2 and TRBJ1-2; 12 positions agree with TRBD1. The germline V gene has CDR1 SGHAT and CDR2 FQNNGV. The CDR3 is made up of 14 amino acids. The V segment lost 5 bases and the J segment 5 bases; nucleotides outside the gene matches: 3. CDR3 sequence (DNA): TGTGCCAGCAGCAGGGGACAGGGGGCATATGGCTACACCTTC. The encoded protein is CASSRGQGAYGYTF.

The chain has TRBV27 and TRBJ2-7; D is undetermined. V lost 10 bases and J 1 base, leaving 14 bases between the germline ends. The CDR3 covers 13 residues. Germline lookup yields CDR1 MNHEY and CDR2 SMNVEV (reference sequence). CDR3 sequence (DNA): TGTGCCACTTACTCTACGAAATCCTACGAGCAGTACTTC. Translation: CATYSTKSYEQYF.

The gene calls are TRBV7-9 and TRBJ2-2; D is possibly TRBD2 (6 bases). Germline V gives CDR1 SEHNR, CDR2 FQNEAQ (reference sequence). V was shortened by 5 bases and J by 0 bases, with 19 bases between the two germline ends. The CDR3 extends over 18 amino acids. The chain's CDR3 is CASSPLAAGNANTGELFF. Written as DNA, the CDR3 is TGTGCCAGCAGCCCACTCGCAGCGGGTAACGCGAACACCGGGGAGCTGTTTTTT.

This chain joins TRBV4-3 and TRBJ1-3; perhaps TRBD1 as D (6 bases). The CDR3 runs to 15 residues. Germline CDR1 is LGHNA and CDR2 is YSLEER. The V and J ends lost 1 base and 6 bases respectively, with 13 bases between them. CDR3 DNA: TGCGCCAGCAGCCAAGTGCCAGGGGAGATAAACACCATATATTTT. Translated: CASSQVPGEINTIYF.